The rows below give T cell receptor beta chains drawn from one sample of a study of T-cell memory formation after mild COVID-19. A single record per CDR3 protein comes from TCRdb applying MiXCR to the 5' RACE reads. This sample has about 470,000 distinct CDR3 sequences, with around 27% found just once. Material for sequencing was PBMCs or a T cell subset sorted from them (not recorded which). The receptors come from an adult woman who had mild COVID-19 (a few samples of this study predate the infection). Cell type and time point are not known. Each CDR3 is given with its conserved first and last residue. A D gene is named only where the DNA matches it firmly. Expanded clones get a size class; other rows say once, few or many, or leave the size out.

CDR3nt	CDR3aa	v_gene	d_gene	j_gene	abundance
TGCAGCGTTGATATCTCGCCGCAACGAACTAACTATGGCTACACCTTC	CSVDISPQRTNYGYTF	TRBV29-1	.	TRBJ1-2	.
TGTGCCAGCAGCCACAGGGGCGGGGGAGGCTACACCTTC	CASSHRGGGGYTF	TRBV12-3/TRBV12-4	TRBD1	TRBJ1-2	.
TGCGCCAGCAGCCAACTCGAGGGTGCGGCTCTCTACGAGCAGTACTTC	CASSQLEGAALYEQYF	TRBV4-1	.	TRBJ2-7	few
TGTGCCAGCAGTCCACGCCAGGAGACCCAGTACTTC	CASSPRQETQYF	TRBV12-3/TRBV12-4	.	TRBJ2-5	.
TGTGCCAGCAGCTTCGGGGGAGTCGGCTCCTACGAGCAGTACTTC	CASSFGGVGSYEQYF	TRBV11-3	.	TRBJ2-7	.
TGTGCCAGCAGTGATGGACTAGCGGTACTCACAGATACGCAGTATTTT	CASSDGLAVLTDTQYF	TRBV12-3/TRBV12-4	TRBD2	TRBJ2-3	.
TGTGCCAGCAGTGCAGGGACGCTGCAAGAGACCCAGTACTTC	CASSAGTLQETQYF	TRBV25-1	.	TRBJ2-5	few
TGTGCCAGCAACACAAATAATGAAAAACTGTTTTTT	CASNTNNEKLFF	TRBV6-6	.	TRBJ1-4	few
TGCGCCAGCAGCTTTCGGGGTCGGGACCAAGAGACCCAGTACTTC	CASSFRGRDQETQYF	TRBV5-1	.	TRBJ2-5	.
TGTGCCAGTACACCTGGGACTAGGAGGAGCACAGATACGCAGTATTTT	CASTPGTRRSTDTQYF	TRBV12-3/TRBV12-4	TRBD2	TRBJ2-3	.
TGCGCCAGCAGCGGGGGAACGAACACTGAAGCTTTCTTT	CASSGGTNTEAFF	TRBV5-1	.	TRBJ1-1	.
TGTGCCAGCCTCCCCGGGGGGGTAAACACCGGGGAGCTGTTTTTT	CASLPGGVNTGELFF	TRBV3-1	TRBD2	TRBJ2-2	.
TGCAGCGTTGACGGGGATGGCGGCGAGCAGTACTTC	CSVDGDGGEQYF	TRBV29-1	.	TRBJ2-7	.
TGTGCCAGCAGCTCGACAGGGGCGGGATACAATGAGCAGTTCTTC	CASSSTGAGYNEQFF	TRBV7-9	TRBD1	TRBJ2-1	.
TGTTCCAGCAGCTTAGCCCAGGACTACGAGCAGTACTTC	CSSSLAQDYEQYF	TRBV7-2	.	TRBJ2-7	.
TGCAGCCGCACCAAGGACAGGGGGCACAATGAGCAGTTCTTC	CSRTKDRGHNEQFF	TRBV29-1	TRBD1	TRBJ2-1	.
TGTGCCAGCAGCCAAGCTTCAGAGTGGCGGCACGAGCAGTACTTC	CASSQASEWRHEQYF	TRBV3-1	.	TRBJ2-7	.
TGCAGTGCCCCACAAGCTTTTAATCAGCCCCAGCATTTT	CSAPQAFNQPQHF	TRBV20-1	.	TRBJ1-5	once
TGTGCCAGCAGCCCAAAAGGCACAGATACGCAGTATTTT	CASSPKGTDTQYF	TRBV7-3	.	TRBJ2-3	.
TGTGCCAGCAGCCGCCAGGGTTTGGAGCGGCTAGCTTTCTTT	CASSRQGLERLAFF	TRBV7-9	.	TRBJ1-1	.
TGTGCCAGCAGGACCGGGACTAGCGGGAGGTCCTACAATGAGCAGTTCTTC	CASRTGTSGRSYNEQFF	TRBV7-2	TRBD2	TRBJ2-1	.
TGTGCCAGCAGTCCTACCGGGACAGGGAACGATTATTACAATGAGCAGTTCTTC	CASSPTGTGNDYYNEQFF	TRBV6-2/TRBV6-3	TRBD1	TRBJ2-1	.
TGTGCCAGCAGCGTGGGTCGTTGGGGGCAGCCCCAGCATTTT	CASSVGRWGQPQHF	TRBV5-6	.	TRBJ1-5	.
TGTGCCAGTAAAAAGGGGGGGGCGGACACTGAAGCTTTCTTT	CASKKGGADTEAFF	TRBV7-6	.	TRBJ1-1	few
TGCGCCAGCTCCCACCAAGGGGCCTACGAGCAGTACTTC	CASSHQGAYEQYF	TRBV23-1	.	TRBJ2-7	.
TGTGCCTGGAGGGCACCGGGGACCGGGGAGCTGTTTTTT	CAWRAPGTGELFF	TRBV30	.	TRBJ2-2	few
TGTGCCAGCAGCTCCGTCCAGGAAGAGACCCAGTACTTC	CASSSVQEETQYF	TRBV7-2	.	TRBJ2-5	few
TGTGCCACCAGTGTGGGCCCCTACAATGAGCAGTTCTTC	CATSVGPYNEQFF	TRBV24-1	.	TRBJ2-1	few
TGTGCCAGCAGCAAAGACAACTATAATTCACCCCTCCACTTT	CASSKDNYNSPLHF	TRBV3-1	.	TRBJ1-6	.
TGTGCCAGCAGCCCCCGACAGGGCCCCTTTGAAGAGACCCAGTACTTC	CASSPRQGPFEETQYF	TRBV7-9	TRBD1	TRBJ2-5	few
TGTGCCAGCAGCCCATATCCGACTAGCGGGGGGAGGGAGCTGTTTTTT	CASSPYPTSGGRELFF	TRBV7-3	TRBD2	TRBJ2-2	.
TGTGCCAGTAGTCTGGACAGGGTTAGCACTGAAGCTTTCTTT	CASSLDRVSTEAFF	TRBV19	TRBD1	TRBJ1-1	.
TGCGCCAGCAGCGCGGAGGGGGTCGGGGAGCAGTACTTC	CASSAEGVGEQYF	TRBV5-1	.	TRBJ2-7	.
TGTGCCAGCAGCGGGGACAGTCAAACAGATACGCAGTATTTT	CASSGDSQTDTQYF	TRBV7-3	TRBD1	TRBJ2-3	many
TGTGCCAGCAGGCGGACGATCAATGAGCAGTTCTTC	CASRRTINEQFF	TRBV6-2/TRBV6-3	.	TRBJ2-1	.
TGTGCCAGCAGTTTTGCGGGAGGGAATACGCAGTATTTT	CASSFAGGNTQYF	TRBV27	TRBD2	TRBJ2-3	.
TGTGCCAGCAGCTTAGAAGCAAGCGGGAGTACCGGGGAGCTGTTTTTT	CASSLEASGSTGELFF	TRBV7-8	TRBD2	TRBJ2-2	few
TGTGCCAGCAGGGACGAGGGGTCCCCGTCGAACACTGAAGCTTTCTTT	CASRDEGSPSNTEAFF	TRBV6-5	.	TRBJ1-1	.
TGTGCCAGCAGCCAAGAGGGGGGAGACGAAAAACTGTTTTTT	CASSQEGGDEKLFF	TRBV4-2	.	TRBJ1-4	few
TGTGCCAGCAGCCCCTTCCAAGGTACGGCGTCCAGCAGTTTCTTT	CASSPFQGTASSSFF	TRBV7-9	.	TRBJ1-1	few
TGTGCCAGCAAAAAAGAAGAGTATCTGAACTATGGCTACACCTTC	CASKKEEYLNYGYTF	TRBV5-6	.	TRBJ1-2	.
TGCGCCAGCAGTCCGGACAGGGCCCACTATGGCTACACCTTC	CASSPDRAHYGYTF	TRBV5-1	TRBD1	TRBJ1-2	few
TGCGCCAGCAGCTTGGTGTTAGGGGGGGGTCAAGAGACCCAGTACTTC	CASSLVLGGGQETQYF	TRBV5-1	.	TRBJ2-5	.
TGTGCCAGCAGCTCACAGGGGGCAAAGCAGCCCCAGCATTTT	CASSSQGAKQPQHF	TRBV7-8	TRBD1	TRBJ1-5	.
TGTGCCAGCTCAGAACTAGCGGGAGATATAGATACGCAGTATTTT	CASSELAGDIDTQYF	TRBV18	TRBD2	TRBJ2-3	few